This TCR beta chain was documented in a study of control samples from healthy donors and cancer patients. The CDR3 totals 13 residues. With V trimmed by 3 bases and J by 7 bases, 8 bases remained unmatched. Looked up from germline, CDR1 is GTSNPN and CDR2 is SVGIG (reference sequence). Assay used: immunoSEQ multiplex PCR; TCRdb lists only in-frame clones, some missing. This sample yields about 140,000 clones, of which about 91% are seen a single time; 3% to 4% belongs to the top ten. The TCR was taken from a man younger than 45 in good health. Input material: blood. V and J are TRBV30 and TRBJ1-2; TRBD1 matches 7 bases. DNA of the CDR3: TGTGCCTGGAGCGACAGGGAGGACTCTGGCTACACCTTC. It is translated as CAWSDREDSGYTF.